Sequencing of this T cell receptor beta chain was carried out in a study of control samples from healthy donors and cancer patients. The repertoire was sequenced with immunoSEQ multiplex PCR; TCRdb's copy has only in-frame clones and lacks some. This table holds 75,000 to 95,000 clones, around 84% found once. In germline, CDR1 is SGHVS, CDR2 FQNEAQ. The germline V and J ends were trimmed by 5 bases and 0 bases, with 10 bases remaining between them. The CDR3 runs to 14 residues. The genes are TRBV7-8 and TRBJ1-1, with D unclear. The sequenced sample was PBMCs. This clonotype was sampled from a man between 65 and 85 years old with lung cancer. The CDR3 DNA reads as TGTGCCAGCAGCAACCGGGAGGTGAACACTGAAGCTTTCTTT. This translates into CASSNREVNTEAFF.